The 27 T cell receptor beta chains listed next were all sequenced from one sample in a study of blood T cell repertoires in COVID-19 (dated by TCRdb to 2020 to 2021). Library preparation employed the immunoSEQ multiplex PCR assay. Imported from immuneACCESS, the table was reduced by TCRdb to in-frame sequences with V and J called. These copies leave out some clones; in studies compared against another copy, an unresolved V gene accounts for under half, and the cause of the remainder is not known. The sample includes around 170,000 clones, with 84% observed a single time. Jointly, the top ten make up roughly 14% of the sample. The specimen sequenced was peripheral blood. These receptors came from a young man with active or convalescent COVID-19.

The V and J genes are TRBV5-8 and TRBJ2-4; 13 nucleotides align to TRBD2. Germline loops: CDR1 SGHTS, CDR2 YDEGEE. CDR3 length: 15 amino acids. V lost 4 bases, J lost 8 bases, and 6 bases stayed unmatched. Here the CDR3 DNA reads TGTGCCAGCAGCCTAGGGACTAGCGGGGAGGACATTCAGTACTTC. This gives the protein CASSLGTSGEDIQYF.

The chain combines TRBV2 with TRBJ2-6, with TRBD1 as a possible D gene (5 bases). This CDR3 contains 16 residues. Trimming took off 6 bases at V and 1 base at J, with 13 bases between the two ends. Looked up from germline, CDR1 is SNHLY and CDR2 is FYNNEI. CDR3 sequence reads: CASRALRGSGANVLTF. The CDR3 region has the DNA TGTGCCAGCAGGGCCCTAAGGGGTTCTGGGGCCAACGTCCTGACTTTC.

The rearrangement links TRBV5-1 to TRBJ2-7; TRBD2 agrees at 9 bases. J was trimmed by 5 bases and V by 4 bases; bases with no gene match: 7. The germline gives CDR1 SGHRS, CDR2 YFSETQ. The CDR3 extends over 14 amino acids. CDR3: CASSTPGLAHEQYF. CDR3 DNA sequence: TGCGCCAGCAGCACTCCGGGACTAGCCCACGAGCAGTACTTC.

This chain connects TRBV27 to TRBJ2-1; 7 positions match TRBD1. Per germline, CDR1 MNHEY and CDR2 SMNVEV (reference sequence). This CDR3 has 16 residues. Trimming at V came to 5 bases and at J to 0 bases, leaving 7 bases not matched to a gene. The CDR3 sequence: CASSITGASSYNEQFF. CDR3 in DNA: TGTGCCAGCAGTATCACAGGGGCGAGCTCCTACAATGAGCAGTTCTTC.

J is TRBJ2-2 and V is TRBV25-1; D is unresolved. V shed 7 bases and J shed 2 bases, with 11 bases lying between them. CDR1 is MGHDK and CDR2 is SYGVNS in the germline V gene. This CDR3 is built from 14 residues. The CDR3 loop reads CASTKNPNTGELFF. The CDR3 DNA reads TGTGCCAGCACTAAAAATCCCAACACCGGGGAGCTGTTTTTT.

This chain uses TRBV19 with TRBJ1-2, with TRBD1 identical over 8 bases. The CDR3 length is 15 residues. V was pared by 3 bases and J by 6 bases, with 9 bases of the junction left unmatched. Per the germline V gene, CDR1 is LNHDA and CDR2 is SQIVND (reference sequence). The CDR3 loop is CASSILSGRGHGYTF. CDR3 in DNA: TGTGCCAGTAGTATTTTAAGCGGCAGGGGGCATGGCTACACCTTC.

The gene calls are TRBV5-4 and TRBJ1-3, with no clear D. Looked up from germline, CDR1 is SGHNT and CDR2 is YYREEE (reference sequence). The CDR3 is made up of 16 amino acids. Trimming stripped 0 bases from V and 0 bases from J, with 10 bases between. The CDR3 DNA is TGTGCCAGCAGCTTGGATCGGGGTGTCTCTGGAAACACCATATATTTT. Encoded protein: CASSLDRGVSGNTIYF.

The chain joins TRBV7-9 to TRBJ2-1; D unclear. Trimming cost V 3 bases and J 5 bases, with 14 bases left between them. Per the germline V gene, CDR1 is SEHNR and CDR2 is FQNEAQ (reference sequence). The CDR3 runs to 15 residues. CDR3 DNA: TGTGCCAGCAGCTTTAGCCAGCGCCCCGACAATGAGCAGTTCTTC. It is translated as CASSFSQRPDNEQFF.

The rearrangement joins TRBV12-3 or TRBV12-4 to TRBJ2-1; D gene uncertain. This CDR3 contains 13 residues. Trimming removed 4 bases from V and 4 bases from J, with 8 bases in between. The CDR3 DNA reads as TGTGCCAGCAGTTCCCTACCATACAATGAGCAGTTCTTC. Translation: CASSSLPYNEQFF.

V usage is TRBV7-6 and J usage is TRBJ1-6; D ambiguous. Germline CDR1 is SGHVS and CDR2 is FNYEAQ. The CDR3 spans 12 residues. Trimming stripped 3 bases from V and 7 bases from J, with 4 bases between. The CDR3 bases are TGTGCCAGCAGCTTTCAGAATTCACCCCTCCACTTT. Residues: CASSFQNSPLHF.

This clone was seen only a few times. The CDR3 spells CASSRIQAGTQYF. DNA for the CDR3: TGTGCCAGCAGCCGCATCCAGGCGGGTACGCAGTATTTT. The J gene is TRBJ2-3, the V gene TRBV11-3; D is possibly TRBD2 (5 bases). CDR1 is SGHNT and CDR2 is YENEEA in the germline V gene. The CDR3 is made up of 13 amino acids. The V and J ends lost 5 bases and 8 bases respectively, with 14 bases between them.

This clone has just a few counts. This chain connects TRBV7-9 to TRBJ2-7; D is ambiguous. The V and J ends lost 5 bases and 2 bases respectively, with 4 bases between them. The CDR3 covers 11 residues. Germline CDR1 is SEHNR and CDR2 is FQNEAQ (reference sequence). The CDR3: CASSPAYEQYF. Here the CDR3 DNA reads TGTGCCAGCAGCCCAGCCTACGAGCAGTACTTC.

The V call is TRBV24-1, the J call TRBJ2-3; 11 bases fit TRBD2. The CDR3 covers 17 residues. With 3 bases clipped from V and 2 bases from J, the junction kept 6 bases outside the gene matches. In germline, CDR1 is KGHDR, CDR2 SFDVKD. This CDR3 is CATSDPRLAGPTDTQYF. The CDR3 DNA reads TGTGCCACCAGTGATCCGCGACTAGCGGGGCCCACAGATACGCAGTATTTT.

This chain connects TRBV5-4 to TRBJ1-1; 7 bases are a match to TRBD1. Germline V gives CDR1 SGHNT, CDR2 YYREEE (reference sequence). The V segment lost 5 bases and the J segment 6 bases; nucleotides outside the gene matches: 13. CDR3 length: 15 residues. The CDR3 sequence: CASRLPGQKSAEAFF. The CDR3 DNA reads as TGTGCCAGCAGACTGCCGGGACAGAAAAGCGCTGAAGCTTTCTTT.

The V gene is TRBV7-2, the J gene TRBJ1-5, with a weak D call TRBD1 (6 bases). Germline CDR1 is SGHTA and CDR2 is FQGNSA. Deletions cut 5 bases from V and 4 bases from J, with 15 bases between. The length of the CDR3 is 15 residues. CDR3 nucleotide sequence: TGTGCCAGCAGCGCACAACAGGGCCCAAATCAGCCCCAGCATTTT. Translated, it gives CASSAQQGPNQPQHF.

V gene TRBV19 combines with J gene TRBJ1-3; 10 nucleotides match TRBD1. Germline V gives CDR1 LNHDA, CDR2 SQIVND (reference sequence). CDR3 length: 15 residues. With 3 bases clipped from V and 4 bases from J, the junction kept 3 bases outside the gene matches. The CDR3 DNA is TGTGCCAGTAGTATGGGACAGGGGCGCGGAAACACCATATATTTT. Its translation: CASSMGQGRGNTIYF.

V and J are TRBV28 and TRBJ2-7; weak D call: TRBD1 (5 bases). CDR1 is MDHEN, CDR2 SYDVKM, per germline. The V gene lost 6 bases and the J gene lost 0 bases, with 12 bases spanning the gap. This CDR3 comprises 14 residues. In DNA form, the CDR3 reads TGTGCCAGCAGGCCAGGGCGACCCTCCTACGAGCAGTACTTC. This sequence encodes CASRPGRPSYEQYF.

CDR3 sequence: CASSQPQGAAGNTIYF. CDR3 nucleotides: TGCGCCAGCAGCCAGCCACAGGGGGCTGCTGGAAACACCATATATTTT. The chain uses TRBV4-1 and TRBJ1-3; TRBD1 aligns across 9 bases. Germline loops: CDR1 MGHRA, CDR2 YSYEKL. The ends lost 3 bases at V and 2 bases at J; junction bases unmatched: 5. The CDR3 covers 16 residues.

V usage is TRBV6-1 and J usage is TRBJ1-1; maybe TRBD1 (5 bases). The CDR3 has 15 residues. Germline CDR1 MNHNS, CDR2 SASEGT. V shed 3 bases and J shed 6 bases, with 17 bases lying between them. This CDR3 reads CASSDKAGFVSEAFF. The CDR3 bases are TGTGCCAGCAGTGATAAGGCAGGGTTTGTATCTGAAGCTTTCTTT.

V and J are TRBV6-4 and TRBJ1-1; the D gene is possibly TRBD1 (5 bases). The length of the CDR3 is 13 residues. Germline assignment: CDR1 MRHNA and CDR2 SNTAGT. Deletions cut 5 bases from V and 5 bases from J, with 12 bases between. The CDR3 reads CASSFGGRTEAFF. The DNA of the CDR3 is TGTGCCAGCAGTTTCGGGGGAAGGACTGAAGCTTTCTTT.

The chain couples TRBV9 to TRBJ2-4; D ambiguous. V lost 4 bases to trimming and J lost 12 bases, with 17 bases between them. Germline CDR1 and CDR2: SGDLS and YYNGEE. This CDR3 comprises 13 residues. The CDR3 sequence is CASSTPPTPTQYF. DNA of the CDR3: TGTGCCAGCAGCACCCCACCGACACCCACTCAGTACTTC.

This clone was seen a few times. The chain combines TRBV9 with TRBJ2-5, with 14 bases fitting TRBD2. This CDR3 has 20 amino acids. From germline, CDR1 is SGDLS and CDR2 YYNGEE. V was clipped by 0 bases and J by 4 bases; unmatched bases: 14. Here the CDR3 DNA reads TGTGCCAGCAGCGTAGGAGTTGGGACTAGCGGGAGTGGCTGGGGAGAGACCCAGTACTTC. Its translation: CASSVGVGTSGSGWGETQYF.

The V call is TRBV4-3, the J call TRBJ2-2, with TRBD1 identical over 8 bases. The CDR3 has 16 amino acids. The germline gives CDR1 LGHNA, CDR2 YSLEER. With 3 bases clipped from V and 0 bases from J, the junction kept 3 bases outside the gene matches. For the CDR3, the DNA is TGCGCCAGCAGCCATGGACAGGGTTCGAACACCGGGGAGCTGTTTTTT. Protein: CASSHGQGSNTGELFF.

This clone was seen a few times. The chain employs TRBV19 and TRBJ1-3; 7 bases fit TRBD1. The CDR3 loop spans 14 amino acids. V lost 5 bases to trimming and J lost 0 bases; unmatched junction nucleotides: 1. The V gene's germline CDR1 is LNHDA and CDR2 SQIVND (reference sequence). This chain's CDR3 is CASSGTDSGNTIYF. In DNA form, the CDR3 reads TGTGCCAGTAGTGGGACAGACTCTGGAAACACCATATATTTT.

In its sample, this clone was seen a few times. This rearrangement joins TRBV7-8 to TRBJ2-1; 7 bases are a match to TRBD2. CDR3 size: 13 residues. J lost 9 bases, V lost 0 bases, and 2 bases had no gene match. The V gene's germline CDR1 is SGHVS and CDR2 FQNEAQ. The CDR3 loop reads CASSLAGGSEQFF. As DNA, the CDR3 is TGTGCCAGCAGCTTAGCGGGAGGGTCTGAGCAGTTCTTC.

The chain combines TRBV4-1 with TRBJ2-4; D uncertain. V dropped 1 base and J dropped 1 base, with 11 bases sitting between them. Per the germline V gene, CDR1 is MGHRA and CDR2 is YSYEKL. This CDR3 is 16 amino acids long. CDR3 coding DNA: TGCGCCAGCAGCCAAGGCGGCGGTGGGGCCAAAAACATTCAGTACTTC. It yields the protein CASSQGGGGAKNIQYF.

The chain employs TRBV25-1 and TRBJ2-7; D is uncertain. The CDR3 runs 14 residues. CDR1 and CDR2 (germline): MGHDK, SYGVNS. Trimming stripped 3 bases from V and 8 bases from J, with 17 bases between. The CDR3 nucleotides read TGTGCCAGCAGTGAGTTCGGAGACCTCCGCAAGCAGTACTTC. Protein sequence: CASSEFGDLRKQYF.